These T cell receptor beta chains were read from a single sample in a study of blood T cell repertoires in COVID-19. Assay: immunoSEQ multiplex PCR; the TCRdb copy retains only in-frame clones and omits some. The repertoire has roughly 250,000 clones, around 89% of them found once; the top ten carry 0.75% to 0.9%. The sequenced material came from peripheral blood. The source of these receptors is a man aged 25 to 40 with acute or convalescent COVID-19. The CDR3 runs from the conserved cysteine through the conserved F or W.

j_call v_call cdr3_aa
TRBJ1-1 TRBV7-8 CASSLGMKEQAFF
TRBJ2-3 TRBV6-4 CASSAGGPSDTQYF
TRBJ1-6 TRBV16 CASTLSVSPLHF
TRBJ2-2 TRBV4-2 CASSQGLANTGELFF
TRBJ2-3 TRBV18 CASLHDGAGTSGRTKSADTQYF
TRBJ2-3 TRBV5-4 CASSLGLAAADTQYF
TRBJ1-2 TRBV10-3 CAISEFETGSGYTF
TRBJ2-1 TRBV29-1 CSVAGGRARINEQFF
TRBJ1-3 TRBV27 CARQGVSGNTIYF
TRBJ2-1 TRBV5-5 CASSLGAGFDEQFF
TRBJ2-3 TRBV28 CASSITGWGGRVDTQYF
TRBJ1-6 TRBV5-1 CASSLDRGTSPLHF
TRBJ2-1 TRBV12-5 CASGLGQVLGDEQFF
TRBJ1-2 TRBV3-1/TRBV3-2 CASSQREKGYTF
TRBJ2-2 TRBV6-5 CASRTTQGNTGELFF
TRBJ2-1 TRBV24-1 CATSDFTGTSDNSYNEQFF
TRBJ1-1 TRBV28 CASSFPGGLNTEAFF
TRBJ1-2 TRBV3-1/TRBV3-2 CASRDRRGKGYTF
TRBJ2-1 TRBV6-5 CASSFGRTYRNNEQFF
TRBJ2-1 TRBV28 CASSLAGQHNEQFF
TRBJ2-3 TRBV21-1 CASSKVGGLAGVLDTQYF
TRBJ1-5 TRBV18 CASSDRQGQSNQPQHF
TRBJ2-7 TRBV30 CAWSVYSFGSEQYF
TRBJ1-1 TRBV30 CAWRRGLNTEAFF
TRBJ1-1 TRBV6-5 CASSYYTGAEAFF
TRBJ2-5 TRBV5-6 CASSYRTLRQETQYF